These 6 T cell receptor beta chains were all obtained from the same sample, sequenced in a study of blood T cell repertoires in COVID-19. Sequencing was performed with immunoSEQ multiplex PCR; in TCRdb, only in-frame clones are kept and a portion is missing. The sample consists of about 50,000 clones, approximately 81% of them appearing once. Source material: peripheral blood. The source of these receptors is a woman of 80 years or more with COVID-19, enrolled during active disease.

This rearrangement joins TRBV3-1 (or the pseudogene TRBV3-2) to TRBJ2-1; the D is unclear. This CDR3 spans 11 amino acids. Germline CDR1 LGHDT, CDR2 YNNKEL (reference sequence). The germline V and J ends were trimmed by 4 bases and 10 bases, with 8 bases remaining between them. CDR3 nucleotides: TGTGCCAGCAGCCTCACCGGGGAGCAGTTCTTC. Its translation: CASSLTGEQFF.

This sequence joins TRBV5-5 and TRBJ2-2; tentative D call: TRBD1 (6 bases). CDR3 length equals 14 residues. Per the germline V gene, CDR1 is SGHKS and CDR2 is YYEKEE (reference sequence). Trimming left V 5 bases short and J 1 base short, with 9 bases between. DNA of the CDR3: TGTGCCAGCAGGACGACAGGGAACACCGGGGAGCTGTTTTTT. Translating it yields CASRTTGNTGELFF.

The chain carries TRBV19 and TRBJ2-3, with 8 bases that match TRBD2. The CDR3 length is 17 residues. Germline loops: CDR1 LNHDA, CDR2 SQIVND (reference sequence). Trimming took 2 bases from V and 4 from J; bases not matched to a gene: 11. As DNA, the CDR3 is TGTGCCAGTAGTATATCTGGGACTAGTAGTTCCGCAGATACGCAGTATTTT. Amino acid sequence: CASSISGTSSSADTQYF.

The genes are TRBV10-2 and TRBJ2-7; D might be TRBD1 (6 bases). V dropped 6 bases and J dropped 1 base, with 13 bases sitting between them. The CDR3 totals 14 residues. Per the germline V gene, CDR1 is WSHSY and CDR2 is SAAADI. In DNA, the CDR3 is TGCGCCAGCAGACCCGGGACATGGTCCTACGAGCAGTACTTC. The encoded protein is CASRPGTWSYEQYF.

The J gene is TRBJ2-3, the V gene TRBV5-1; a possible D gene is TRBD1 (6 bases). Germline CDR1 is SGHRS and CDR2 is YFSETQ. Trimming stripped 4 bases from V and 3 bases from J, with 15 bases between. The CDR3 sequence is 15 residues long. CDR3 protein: CASSPGVGSTDTQYF. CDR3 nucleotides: TGCGCCAGCAGCCCAGGGGTTGGGAGTACAGATACGCAGTATTTT.

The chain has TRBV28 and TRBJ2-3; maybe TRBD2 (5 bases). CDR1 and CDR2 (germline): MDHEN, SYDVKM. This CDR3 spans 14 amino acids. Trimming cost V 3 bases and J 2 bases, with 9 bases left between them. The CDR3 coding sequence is TGTGCCAGCAGTTTCCGGGGTCTCACAGATACGCAGTATTTT. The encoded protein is CASSFRGLTDTQYF.